One and the same sample provided the 26 T cell receptor beta chains below, sequenced in a study of shared clonotypes between healthy human individuals. CD45RO-negative cells were positively selected for CCR7, leaving out terminally differentiated effector memory CD45RA+ cells. Clones were sequenced by immunoSEQ multiplex PCR, and TCRdb holds only the in-frame ones, with some missing. This repertoire shows around 2.1 million clones, 85% to 95% found once; its top ten account for roughly 1.7%. The sequenced material came from naive CD8+ T cells from PBMCs. These receptors all stem from a man younger than 35 in good health. Some clones in this sample may be carry-over from other donors' samples.

CDR3 DNA: TGCGCCAGCAGCCAAGTCCCCGGGGGACTAGCGGGAGAGGGCGAGTACTTC. Translating it yields CASSQVPGGLAGEGEYF. V gene TRBV4-1 combines with J gene TRBJ2-7, with 14 positions matching TRBD2. From germline, CDR1 is MGHRA and CDR2 YSYEKL. The CDR3 extends over 17 amino acids. The V and J ends lost 1 base and 11 bases, in that order; junction bases with no gene match: 13.

This sequence joins TRBV6-6 and TRBJ1-1, with D hard to call. Germline CDR1 and CDR2: MNHNY and SVGAGI (reference sequence). The CDR3 is 13 residues long. Deletions cut 5 bases from V and 6 bases from J, with 13 bases between. The CDR3 DNA reads as TGTGCCAGCAGTAAAACGGTAGGCGCTGAAGCTTTCTTT. Its translation: CASSKTVGAEAFF.

The chain uses TRBV21-1 and TRBJ1-4; whether TRBD1, the table's D call, matches the DNA was not checked. TRBV21-1 is described as a pseudogene. The CDR3 has 17 amino acids. CDR3 protein: CASSKNDRGKSNEKLFF. The CDR3 DNA sequence: TGTGCCAGCAGCAAAAATGACAGGGGAAAATCAAATGAAAAACTGTTTTTT.

The chain employs TRBV27 and TRBJ2-5; D might be TRBD1 (7 bases). This CDR3 region has 14 residues. V dropped 4 bases and J dropped 5 bases, with 14 bases sitting between them. Germline CDR1 and CDR2: MNHEY and SMNVEV (reference sequence). CDR3: CASSSRGVGETQYF. The CDR3, as DNA: TGTGCCAGCAGTTCCAGGGGGGTGGGGGAGACCCAGTACTTC.

The V call is TRBV7-2, the J call TRBJ2-2; D perhaps matches TRBD2 (6 bases). The CDR3 extends over 14 amino acids. Between the trimmed V and J ends, which lost 6 bases and 6 bases, there was a span of 14 bases. Per the germline V gene, CDR1 is SGHTA and CDR2 is FQGNSA. Here the CDR3 DNA reads TGTGCCAGCAGTCATAGACTAGGGGCCGGGGAGCTGTTTTTT. It translates to CASSHRLGAGELFF.

CDR3 DNA sequence: TGCGCCAGCAGGCCGCGTTCAAGGGACAGCCAATTTCACGGGGAGCTGTTTTTT. It encodes CASRPRSRDSQFHGELFF. This chain joins TRBV10-2 and TRBJ2-2; 7 positions agree with TRBD1. Looked up from germline, CDR1 is WSHSY and CDR2 is SAAADI. Trimming at V came to 6 bases and at J to 7 bases, leaving 20 bases not matched to a gene. The length of the CDR3 is 18 residues.

The CDR3 DNA sequence: TGTGCCACCACTGGGGCTGTGAGCTCCTACAATGAGCAGTTCTTC. Translation gives CATTGAVSSYNEQFF. J is TRBJ2-1 and V is TRBV27; maybe TRBD1 (5 bases). This CDR3 has 15 amino acids. Germline assignment: CDR1 MNHEY and CDR2 SMNVEV (reference sequence). V was clipped by 10 bases and J by 0 bases, with 16 bases between them.

The chain uses TRBV6-6 and TRBJ2-1, with TRBD1 matching over 8 bases. Unmatched junction bases numbered 10, after V lost 5 bases and J lost 7 bases. Per germline, CDR1 MNHNY and CDR2 SVGAGI (reference sequence). The CDR3 runs 15 residues. In DNA form, the CDR3 reads TGTGCCAGCAGTGGACAGGGCGAGGTCTGGAATGAGCAGTTCTTC. It is translated as CASSGQGEVWNEQFF.

This clone showed up just a few times. This chain uses TRBV27 with TRBJ1-2; 7 bases match TRBD1. Germline V gives CDR1 MNHEY, CDR2 SMNVEV (reference sequence). This CDR3 is 12 amino acids long. V lost 6 bases and J lost 7; bases outside the gene matches: 5. The DNA for the CDR3 is TGTGCCAGCAGCGAGACAGGGTCTGGCTACACCTTC. Translating gives CASSETGSGYTF.

Turning to this clone: Distinct nucleotide sequences in the sample also encode this CDR3. This chain joins TRBV30 and TRBJ2-3; D perhaps matches TRBD1 (5 bases). The germline V gene has CDR1 GTSNPN and CDR2 SVGIG (reference sequence). Between the trimmed V and J ends, which lost 0 bases and 3 bases, there was a span of 7 bases. CDR3 length: 13 amino acids. The CDR3 region is CAWSVGETDTQYF. In nucleotides, the CDR3 is TGTGCCTGGAGTGTAGGGGAAACAGATACGCAGTATTTT.

The chain couples TRBV5-1 to TRBJ1-4; TRBD1 matches at 8 bases. Germline V CDR1 and CDR2: SGHRS, YFSETQ. Germline trimming cut 4 bases from V and 7 bases from J; bases unmatched to any gene: 6. This CDR3 comprises 14 residues. The CDR3 region is CASSPDREPEKLFF. In DNA form, the CDR3 reads TGCGCCAGCAGCCCGGACAGGGAGCCTGAAAAACTGTTTTTT. Drawing the rest from reference TRBV5-1 and TRBJ1-4, the complete variable domain is KAGVTQTPRYLIKTRGQQVTLSCSPISGHRSVSWYQQTPGQGLQFLFEYFSETQRNKGNFPGRFSGRQFSNSRSEMNVSTLELGDSALYLCASSPDREPEKLFFGSGTQLSVL.

Of note for this clone: Other DNA sequences of this sample code for an identical CDR3. The chain recombines TRBV27 with TRBJ1-5, with a weak D call TRBD1 (5 bases). Germline CDR1 reads MNHEY; CDR2 reads SMNVEV (reference sequence). The CDR3 is 15 residues long. Between the trimmed V and J ends, which lost 1 base and 0 bases, there was a span of 7 bases. The CDR3 DNA reads TGTGCCAGCAGTTTATGGGGGAATAGCAATCAGCCCCAGCATTTT. Encoded protein: CASSLWGNSNQPQHF.

V usage is TRBV5-4 and J usage is TRBJ2-2; TRBD2 aligns across 11 bases. In germline, CDR1 is SGHNT, CDR2 YYREEE (reference sequence). Germline trimming cut 4 bases from V and 6 bases from J; bases unmatched to any gene: 11. This CDR3 is built from 17 residues. Written as DNA, the CDR3 is TGTGCCAGCAGCCATCCTAGTAGCGGGAGGGCCCCCGGGGAGCTGTTTTTT. Amino acid sequence: CASSHPSSGRAPGELFF.

On this clone: Other DNA sequences in this specimen translate into the identical CDR3. V and J are TRBV4-2 and TRBJ1-1; D is uncertain. V lost 3 bases to trimming and J lost 0 bases, with 2 bases between them. The CDR3 is made up of 12 amino acids. In germline, CDR1 is LGHNA, CDR2 YNFKEQ. CDR3: CASSHLNTEAFF. The CDR3 DNA reads TGTGCCAGCAGCCATTTGAACACTGAAGCTTTCTTT.

The chain combines TRBV4-3 with TRBJ2-1; weak D call: TRBD2 (6 bases). The CDR3 is made up of 15 amino acids. Germline loops: CDR1 LGHNA, CDR2 YSLEER. V lost 3 bases and J lost 3, with 12 bases in between. DNA of the CDR3: TGCGCCAGCAGCCATTTGGCGGGAAACTACAATGAGCAGTTCTTC. Translated: CASSHLAGNYNEQFF.

The J gene is TRBJ2-1, the V gene TRBV7-9; 12 nucleotides align to TRBD2. The junction had 5 bases not matched to a gene; V was cut back by 8 bases and J by 6 bases. CDR3 length: 14 residues. The V gene's germline CDR1 is SEHNR and CDR2 FQNEAQ (reference sequence). CDR3 in DNA: TGTGCCAGCTTCGGGACTAGCGGGTCCAATGAGCAGTTCTTC. It specifies CASFGTSGSNEQFF.

J is TRBJ1-1 and V is TRBV7-9; possibly TRBD1 for D (5 bases). Germline lookup yields CDR1 SEHNR and CDR2 FQNEAQ (reference sequence). Trimming cost V 4 bases and J 11 bases, with 20 bases left between them. The CDR3 extends over 14 amino acids. Here the CDR3 DNA reads TGTGCCAGCAGCTCAGATGGGGGAGCGCTGGGGGCTTTCTTT. Translating gives CASSSDGGALGAFF.

The chain links TRBV30 to TRBJ2-4, with 8 positions matching TRBD2. Germline V gene lookup returns CDR1 GTSNPN and CDR2 SVGIG (reference sequence). The CDR3 consists of 12 residues. V was clipped by 4 bases and J by 5 bases; unmatched bases: 1. The CDR3: CAWNSGENIQYF. The CDR3 nucleotides read TGTGCCTGGAATAGCGGGGAAAACATTCAGTACTTC.

This clone was detected once. The chain joins TRBV11-2 to TRBJ2-1, with 7 nucleotides matching TRBD2. Germline V gene sequence: CDR1 SGHAT, CDR2 FQNNGV. The length of the CDR3 is 18 residues. V shed 1 base, J shed 5 bases, and the junction held 14 bases outside the gene matches. The CDR3 spells CASSLGLGGPGGNNEQFF. For the CDR3, the DNA is TGTGCCAGCAGCTTAGGTCTGGGAGGGCCGGGAGGAAACAATGAGCAGTTCTTC.

The chain joins TRBV28 to TRBJ2-7; D tentatively fits TRBD1 or TRBD2 (6 bases each). The germline gives CDR1 MDHEN, CDR2 SYDVKM. V gave up 1 base and J gave up 5 bases, with 18 bases separating them. This CDR3 spans 16 amino acids. The CDR3 protein is CASSLSLGGGVHEQYF. For the CDR3, the DNA is TGTGCCAGCAGTTTATCTCTCGGAGGGGGTGTCCACGAGCAGTACTTC.

The CDR3 loop reads CASSATLAGSYEQYF. The DNA for the CDR3 is TGCGCCAGCAGCGCCACACTAGCGGGATCCTACGAGCAGTACTTC. The gene calls are TRBV4-1 and TRBJ2-7, with 10 bases matching TRBD2. Germline CDR1 and CDR2: MGHRA and YSYEKL. The CDR3 length is 15 residues. V lost 5 bases, J lost 1 base, and 5 bases stayed unmatched.

The chain joins TRBV7-6 to TRBJ1-1; no clear D. This CDR3 contains 16 residues. Trimming left V 3 bases short and J 0 bases short, with 14 bases between. CDR1 is SGHVS and CDR2 is FNYEAQ in the germline V gene. In DNA, the CDR3 is TGTGCCAGCAGCTTCTTCGCCCCGCCCATGAACACTGAAGCTTTCTTT. It encodes CASSFFAPPMNTEAFF.

This rearrangement joins TRBV7-9 to TRBJ1-1; 8 bases line up with TRBD1. The ends lost 5 bases at V and 1 base at J; junction bases unmatched: 0. The CDR3 sequence is 13 residues long. CDR1 is SEHNR, CDR2 FQNEAQ, per germline (reference sequence). CDR3 DNA: TGTGCCAGCAGCCAGGGGGCGAACACTGAAGCTTTCTTT. The encoded protein is CASSQGANTEAFF.

V and J are TRBV7-9 and TRBJ1-1; a weak D match, TRBD1 (5 bases). V lost 1 base to trimming and J lost 1 base, with 16 bases between them. The CDR3 is 17 residues long. Germline V gene data show CDR1 as SEHNR and CDR2 as FQNEAQ (reference sequence). The CDR3 here is CASSLEFGAPTNTEAFF. CDR3 in DNA: TGTGCCAGCAGCTTAGAATTTGGGGCGCCTACGAACACTGAAGCTTTCTTT.

The gene calls are TRBV7-6 and TRBJ2-1; no clear D gene. V was pared by 0 bases and J by 5 bases, with 5 bases between. The V gene's germline CDR1 is SGHVS and CDR2 FNYEAQ. This CDR3 comprises 13 residues. CDR3 residues: CASSLAVDNEQFF. For the CDR3, the DNA is TGTGCCAGCAGCTTAGCAGTCGACAATGAGCAGTTCTTC.

The gene calls are TRBV6-1 and TRBJ2-7; the D gene is possibly TRBD2 (5 bases). CDR3 length: 15 residues. The germline V gene encodes CDR1 MNHNS and CDR2 SASEGT. V lost 6 bases and J 3 bases, leaving 18 bases between the germline ends. The CDR3 protein is CASSVEGTGSYEQYF. CDR3 in DNA: TGTGCCAGCAGCGTTGAGGGCACCGGCAGCTACGAGCAGTACTTC.